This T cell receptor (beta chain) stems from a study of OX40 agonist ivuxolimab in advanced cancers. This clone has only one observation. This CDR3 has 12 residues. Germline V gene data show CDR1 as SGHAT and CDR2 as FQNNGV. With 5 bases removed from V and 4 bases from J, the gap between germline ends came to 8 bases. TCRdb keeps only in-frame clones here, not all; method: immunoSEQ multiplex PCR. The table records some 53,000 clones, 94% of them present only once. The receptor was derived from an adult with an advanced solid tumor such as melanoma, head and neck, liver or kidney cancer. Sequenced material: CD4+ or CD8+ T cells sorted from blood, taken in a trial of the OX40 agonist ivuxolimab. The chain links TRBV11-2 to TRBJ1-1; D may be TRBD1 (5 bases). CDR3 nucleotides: TGTGCCAGCAGCACTGGGGGCACTGAAGCTTTCTTT. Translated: CASSTGGTEAFF.